Below, 20 T cell receptor beta chains from the same sample are listed, as sequenced in a study of blood T cells in healthy people across ages. Using a J-beta primer mix together with a sample-barcoded 5' primer, a second PCR was run for about 6 to 12 cycles. Each CDR3 protein gets one entry after TCRdb re-called the 5' RACE reads with MiXCR. The sample includes about 620,000 distinct CDR3 sequences, around 50% of them seen just once. Material for sequencing was blood. These receptors were taken from a woman aged 80 or over in good health.

This clonotype appeared a single time. This chain joins TRBV11-2 and TRBJ2-1; possibly TRBD1 for D (5 bases). The CDR3 extends over 13 amino acids. From germline, CDR1 is SGHAT and CDR2 FQNNGV. The germline V and J ends were trimmed by 5 bases and 4 bases, with 9 bases remaining between them. The CDR3 nucleotides are TGTGCCAGCAGCGAGGACAATTACAATGAGCAGTTCTTC. Its protein is CASSEDNYNEQFF.

This rearrangement joins TRBV6-5 to TRBJ2-1; TRBD2 agrees at 15 bases. Germline assignment: CDR1 MNHEY and CDR2 SVGAGI. The CDR3 sequence is 15 residues long. After removal of 7 bases from V and 10 bases from J, the junction contained 8 bases not matched to a gene. The CDR3 here is CASIPGLAGGGEQFF. DNA of the CDR3: TGTGCCAGCATTCCGGGACTAGCGGGAGGCGGGGAGCAGTTCTTC.

Of note for this clonotype: A much larger clone differs from this one at a single base, so this may be a read error. The V gene is TRBV7-6, the J gene TRBJ2-1, with D possibly TRBD2 on 7 matching bases. V was cut by 5 bases and J by 6 bases, with 11 bases left in between. This CDR3 spans 13 amino acids. Germline CDR1 is SGHVS and CDR2 is FNYEAQ. The CDR3 DNA is TGTGCCAGCAGCGTAGGGGGGGTCAATGAGCAGTTCTTC. Amino acid sequence: CASSVGGVNEQFF.

The chain joins TRBV5-1 to TRBJ1-1; TRBD1 is a possible D gene (6 bases). V was clipped by 4 bases and J by 7 bases, with 17 bases between them. Germline-derived CDR1 and CDR2 are SGHRS and YFSETQ. The CDR3 is 14 residues long. The CDR3 here is CASSLGQTDGEAFF. The CDR3, as DNA: TGCGCCAGCAGCCTCGGACAGACCGACGGTGAAGCTTTCTTT.

This clonotype showed up just once. V gene TRBV27 combines with J gene TRBJ1-5, with 7 nucleotides matching TRBD1. The CDR3 loop spans 15 amino acids. V trimming: 3 bases; J trimming: 6 bases; junction bases outside the gene matches: 8. From germline, CDR1 is MNHEY and CDR2 SMNVEV (reference sequence). The CDR3 DNA reads as TGTGCCAGCAGTTTCTTCGACAGGGAAGTTCAGCCCCAGCATTTT. Translation: CASSFFDREVQPQHF.

This clonotype came up once. This chain connects TRBV5-1 to TRBJ2-3; no firm D call. V lost 6 bases, J lost 0 bases, and 11 bases lay in between. This CDR3 comprises 14 residues. Looked up from germline, CDR1 is SGHRS and CDR2 is YFSETQ. CDR3 residues: CASTDSLSTDTQYF. In DNA form, the CDR3 reads TGCGCCAGCACAGACTCCCTTAGCACAGATACGCAGTATTTT.

The chain has TRBV4-3 and TRBJ2-1; D is unresolved. Trimming stripped 0 bases from V and 3 bases from J, with 6 bases between. In germline, CDR1 is LGHNA, CDR2 YSLEER. The CDR3 spans 14 residues. The CDR3 reads CASSQEVLYNEQFF. The CDR3 DNA sequence: TGCGCCAGCAGCCAAGAAGTCCTCTACAATGAGCAGTTCTTC.

This rearrangement joins TRBV18 to TRBJ2-7; 7 nucleotides line up with TRBD1. CDR1 is KGHSH, CDR2 LQKENI, per germline. CDR3 length equals 14 residues. The V gene end was trimmed by 3 bases and the J gene end by 10 bases; junction bases not matched to a gene: 12. Written as DNA, the CDR3 is TGTGCCAGCTCACCGGCAGGGGGTAGAAACATCCAGTACTTC. Translating gives CASSPAGGRNIQYF.

Concerning this clonotype itself: This clone may be a read error of a much larger clone one base away. The V call is TRBV5-1, the J call TRBJ2-5, with D possibly being TRBD1 or TRBD2 (5 bases each). Germline V gives CDR1 SGHRS, CDR2 YFSETQ. There are 14 residues in the CDR3. Trimming shortened V by 0 bases and J by 9 bases, and 15 bases separated the two germline ends. CDR3 sequence reads: CASSLVGESKAQYF. CDR3 in DNA: TGCGCCAGCAGCTTGGTGGGGGAATCGAAGGCCCAGTACTTC.

This clonotype came up many times. This sequence joins TRBV9 and TRBJ1-4; D is ambiguous. Germline V CDR1 and CDR2: SGDLS, YYNGEE. V was trimmed by 1 base and J by 4 bases, leaving 8 bases between them. The CDR3 length is 14 residues. CDR3 sequence: CASSVSLVNEKLFF. The CDR3 bases are TGTGCCAGCAGCGTAAGCCTTGTTAATGAAAAACTGTTTTTT.

Many counts were recorded for this clonotype. This may arise from a read error, as a much more abundant clone is one base away. The DNA for the CDR3 is TGTGCCATCAGTGACGTGGCAGGGCACACAGATACGCAGTATTTT. This codes for CAISDVAGHTDTQYF. The chain has TRBV6-4 and TRBJ2-3; a possible D gene is TRBD1 (5 bases). CDR3 length: 15 amino acids. Germline V gene data show CDR1 as MRHNA and CDR2 as SNTAGT.

At least ten counts were recorded for this clonotype. The rearrangement uses TRBV6-5 and TRBJ1-3, with TRBD1 as a possible D gene (5 bases). CDR1 and CDR2 (germline): MNHEY, SVGAGI. The CDR3 covers 15 residues. The V end lost 0 bases, the J end lost 4 bases, and 10 bases lay between the germline ends. CDR3 residues: CASSYSQGGGNTIYF. The CDR3 nucleotides read TGTGCCAGCAGTTACTCCCAGGGAGGCGGAAACACCATATATTTT.

This clonotype was seen only a few times. This sequence joins TRBV7-9 and TRBJ2-1; 11 positions match TRBD2. From germline, CDR1 is SEHNR and CDR2 FQNEAQ (reference sequence). The CDR3 has 15 amino acids. The trim removed 6 bases at V and 6 bases at J, leaving 7 bases unmatched. The chain's CDR3 is CASRPTGLAGNEQFF. In DNA, the CDR3 is TGTGCCAGCAGGCCTACAGGACTAGCGGGCAATGAGCAGTTCTTC.

This clonotype was seen many times. The chain carries TRBV20-1 and TRBJ2-7; tentative D call: TRBD2 (5 bases). The germline V and J ends were trimmed by 3 bases and 4 bases, with 7 bases remaining between them. The CDR3 consists of 11 residues. Germline-derived CDR1 and CDR2 are DFQATT and SNEGSKA (reference sequence). The CDR3 here is CSARREYEQYF. For the CDR3, the DNA is TGCAGTGCTAGGAGGGAGTACGAGCAGTACTTC.

With respect to this clonotype: A much larger clone lies one base from this, so it may be a read error. This chain connects TRBV29-1 to TRBJ2-4, with D maybe TRBD1 (6 bases). V was cut by 7 bases and J by 13 bases, with 23 bases left in between. Germline CDR1 is SQVTM and CDR2 is ANQGSEA. This CDR3 region has 13 residues. The chain's CDR3 is CSAQRGSTYGQYF. The CDR3 DNA reads TGCAGCGCCCAGAGGGGGTCGACCTACGGGCAGTACTTC.

The chain uses TRBV29-1 and TRBJ2-1; 9 nucleotides match TRBD2. Germline V gene lookup returns CDR1 SQVTM and CDR2 ANQGSEA. The CDR3 contains 13 residues. V lost 3 bases to trimming and J lost 6 bases; unmatched junction nucleotides: 3. CDR3 amino acids: CSVEAGGRNEQFF. CDR3 coding DNA: TGCAGCGTTGAGGCGGGGGGGCGCAATGAGCAGTTCTTC.

V usage is TRBV7-9 and J usage is TRBJ1-2, with 10 bases lining up with TRBD1. The CDR3 is 14 residues long. Germline lookup yields CDR1 SEHNR and CDR2 FQNEAQ (reference sequence). Germline trimming cut 8 bases from V and 6 bases from J; bases unmatched to any gene: 9. The CDR3 sequence is CASVDRGLSDGYTF. The CDR3 DNA is TGTGCCAGCGTTGACAGGGGGCTCTCGGATGGCTACACCTTC. Based on the CDR3 plus reference TRBV7-9 and TRBJ1-2, the full variable domain is DTGVSQNPRHKITKRGQNVTFRCDPISEHNRLYWYRQTLGQGPEFLTYFQNEAQLEKSRLLSDRFSAERPKGSFSTLEIQRTEQGDSAMYLCASVDRGLSDGYTFGSGTRLTVV.

This clonotype was counted between two and nine times. V and J are TRBV10-3 and TRBJ1-3, with D unresolved. Trimming stripped 0 bases from V and 0 bases from J, with 3 bases between. This CDR3 region has 14 residues. The germline V gene encodes CDR1 ENHRY and CDR2 SYGVKD. CDR3 nucleotides: TGTGCCATCAGTGAGTCTGCCTCTGGAAACACCATATATTTT. Protein product: CAISESASGNTIYF.

Of note for this clonotype: A much more abundant neighbour one base away suggests this may be a read error. The chain employs TRBV5-4 and TRBJ2-1; D is unresolved. The CDR3 totals 16 residues. The V gene's germline CDR1 is SGHNT and CDR2 YYREEE (reference sequence). DNA for the CDR3: TGTGCCAGCAGCCACGAACTAAAGAGCTCCTACATTGAGCAGTTCTTC. Its protein product is CASSHELKSSYIEQFF.

The chain uses TRBV20-1 and TRBJ2-3; 8 bases agree with TRBD2. This CDR3 has 14 residues. The V and J ends lost 0 bases and 3 bases, in that order; junction bases with no gene match: 2. Germline V gives CDR1 DFQATT, CDR2 SNEGSKA (reference sequence). CDR3 in amino acids: CSARDPGGTDTQYF. In nucleotides, the CDR3 is TGCAGTGCTAGAGATCCGGGAGGGACAGATACGCAGTATTTT.